Presented here are 22 T cell receptor beta chains from one specimen sequenced in a study of blood T cell repertoires in COVID-19. The repertoire was sequenced with immunoSEQ multiplex PCR; TCRdb's copy has only in-frame clones and lacks some. The sample includes 30,000 to 40,000 clones, roughly 80% of them seen just once. The sample consisted of peripheral blood. These receptors came from a man older than 75 with acute or convalescent COVID-19.

In this sample, this clone turned up a few times. This chain uses TRBV27 with TRBJ2-1; 10 bases agree with TRBD2. Germline V gene lookup returns CDR1 MNHEY and CDR2 SMNVEV (reference sequence). The CDR3 spans 16 residues. V lost 5 bases to trimming and J lost 3 bases; unmatched junction nucleotides: 7. CDR3 in DNA: TGTGCCAGCAGTCCGCTCACTAGCGGGGTCTACAATGAGCAGTTCTTC. Its translation: CASSPLTSGVYNEQFF.

The rearrangement joins TRBV7-6 to TRBJ2-7; 7 bases are shared with TRBD1. V shed 5 bases, J shed 1 base, and the junction held 11 bases outside the gene matches. Per germline, CDR1 SGHVS and CDR2 FNYEAQ. This CDR3 is built from 16 residues. Written as DNA, the CDR3 is TGTGCCAGCAGCCCTCGGACAGGTCCTACGTCCTACGAGCAGTACTTC. Translating gives CASSPRTGPTSYEQYF.

The V and J genes are TRBV6-2 or TRBV6-3 and TRBJ2-5; TRBD1 is a possible D gene (7 bases). The CDR3 contains 15 residues. V was trimmed by 5 bases and J by 5 bases, leaving 18 bases between them. Germline V gives CDR1 MNHEY, CDR2 SVGEGT. The CDR3 protein is CASSMHQGGGETQYF. CDR3 in DNA: TGTGCCAGCAGTATGCACCAGGGGGGCGGGGAGACCCAGTACTTC.

The rearrangement joins TRBV7-2 to TRBJ1-2; possibly TRBD1 for D (5 bases). The ends were cut back, 2 bases at V and 8 bases at J, with 12 bases in the middle. CDR1 and CDR2 from the germline V gene are SGHTA and FQGNSA. The CDR3 covers 13 residues. The CDR3, as DNA: TGTGCCAGCAGCTTAAATGCAGGGCGCGGCTACACCTTC. Its protein is CASSLNAGRGYTF.

In DNA, the CDR3 is TGTGCCAGCAGTGTGGACAGGGGTAATGGCTACACCTTC. This gives the protein CASSVDRGNGYTF. The rearrangement links TRBV2 to TRBJ1-2; 9 positions match TRBD1. V gave up 4 bases and J gave up 6 bases; unmatched junction bases: 3. The V gene's germline CDR1 is SNHLY and CDR2 FYNNEI. This CDR3 is 13 amino acids long.

The J gene is TRBJ2-5, the V gene TRBV21-1; the D call in the table, TRBD2, was not verified against the DNA. TRBV21-1 is shown as a pseudogene. There are 16 residues in the CDR3. The CDR3 spells CASSKWCGKAQETQYF. DNA for the CDR3: TGTGCCAGCAGCAAATGGTGCGGCAAAGCCCAAGAGACCCAGTACTTC.

The chain has TRBV4-1 and TRBJ1-4; 10 bases line up with TRBD1. CDR3 length: 16 residues. Germline V gene sequence: CDR1 MGHRA, CDR2 YSYEKL. Trimming removed 2 bases from V and 7 bases from J; junction bases left unmatched: 7. CDR3 coding DNA: TGCGCCAGCAGCCAAAGGACAGGGGGGGGTGGTGAAAAACTGTTTTTT. As protein: CASSQRTGGGGEKLFF.

The chain employs TRBV30 and TRBJ1-4; D gene unclear. Germline V CDR1 and CDR2: GTSNPN, SVGIG (reference sequence). V was pared by 5 bases and J by 5 bases, with 12 bases between. The CDR3 sequence is 13 residues long. In nucleotides, the CDR3 is TGTGCCTGGGGCGGGGTGCCGAATGAAAAACTGTTTTTT. It yields the protein CAWGGVPNEKLFF.

The CDR3, as DNA: TGTGCCAGCAGCGTCAGGGGGCAAACCTGGGGCACAGATACGCAGTATTTT. Protein sequence: CASSVRGQTWGTDTQYF. V usage is TRBV7-6 and J usage is TRBJ2-3; TRBD1 agrees at 8 bases. Germline assignment: CDR1 SGHVS and CDR2 FNYEAQ. V lost 5 bases, J lost 1 base, and 11 bases stayed unmatched. The CDR3 length is 17 residues.

V and J are TRBV14 and TRBJ1-6; a possible D gene is TRBD1 (5 bases). Trimming shortened V by 4 bases and J by 8 bases, and 9 bases separated the two germline ends. This CDR3 has 13 amino acids. Germline V gives CDR1 SGHDN, CDR2 FVKESK. The CDR3 loop reads CASSLRQHSPLHF. DNA for the CDR3: TGTGCCAGCAGCCTAAGACAGCATTCACCCCTCCACTTT. Using reference TRBV14 and TRBJ1-6 for the parts outside the CDR3, the full variable domain is EAGVTQFPSHSVIEKGQTVTLRCDPISGHDNLYWYRRVMGKEIKFLLHFVKESKQDESGMPNNRFLAERTGGTYSTLKVQPAELEDSGVYFCASSLRQHSPLHFGNGTRLTVT.

This clone was seen only once. V usage is TRBV6-4 and J usage is TRBJ2-1; D is perhaps TRBD1 (6 bases). CDR1 and CDR2 (germline): MRHNA, SNTAGT. The CDR3 is 14 amino acids. V gave up 3 bases and J gave up 0 bases, with 6 bases separating them. CDR3 sequence: CASSEDSSYNEQFF. As DNA, the CDR3 is TGTGCCAGCAGTGAGGACAGCTCCTACAATGAGCAGTTCTTC.

J is TRBJ1-1 and V is TRBV5-5; the match to TRBD1 covers 10 bases. Germline values: CDR1 SGHKS, CDR2 YYEKEE (reference sequence). V shed 4 bases, J shed 4 bases, and the junction held 16 bases outside the gene matches. The CDR3 totals 18 residues. CDR3 sequence: CASSPAPLGQGGFTEAFF. The CDR3 nucleotides read TGTGCCAGCAGCCCCGCCCCTCTTGGACAGGGGGGTTTCACTGAAGCTTTCTTT.

The chain links TRBV5-4 to TRBJ2-4; 7 bases agree with TRBD1. CDR1 and CDR2 from the germline V gene are SGHNT and YYREEE (reference sequence). V shed 0 bases, J shed 8 bases, and the junction held 8 bases outside the gene matches. The CDR3 runs to 15 residues. In DNA, the CDR3 is TGTGCCAGCAGCTTGGATTCCACAGGGGTGGACATTCAGTACTTC. It codes for CASSLDSTGVDIQYF.

The sample holds one count of this clone. The chain carries TRBV9 and TRBJ2-1; the match to TRBD2 covers 9 bases. Germline assignment: CDR1 SGDLS and CDR2 YYNGEE. CDR3 size: 16 residues. V lost 4 bases and J lost 3; bases outside the gene matches: 8. CDR3 nucleotide sequence: TGTGCCAGCAGCTCTTTAGCGGGAGATTTCTACAATGAGCAGTTCTTC. Its protein is CASSSLAGDFYNEQFF.

V and J are TRBV11-2 and TRBJ2-7; D gene ambiguous. V was pared by 5 bases and J by 0 bases, with 8 bases between. Germline V gene data show CDR1 as SGHAT and CDR2 as FQNNGV. CDR3 size: 13 residues. The CDR3 region is CASSPSSSYEQYF. CDR3 DNA: TGTGCCAGCAGCCCGTCGAGCTCCTACGAGCAGTACTTC.

The chain couples TRBV7-4 to TRBJ2-3; 7 bases align to TRBD2. This CDR3 spans 16 amino acids. Germline values: CDR1 SGHVT, CDR2 SQSDAQ. The V gene end was trimmed by 0 bases and the J gene end by 0 bases; junction bases not matched to a gene: 3. The CDR3, as DNA: TGTGCCAGCAGCTTAGCTCGGGGGGTAAGCACAGATACGCAGTATTTT. Translation gives CASSLARGVSTDTQYF.

The V gene is TRBV6-5, the J gene TRBJ2-7; 9 positions agree with TRBD2. Germline trimming cut 4 bases from V and 6 bases from J; bases unmatched to any gene: 7. The CDR3 consists of 14 residues. Germline V CDR1 and CDR2: MNHEY, SVGAGI. The CDR3 protein is CASSSGLAGGEQYF. CDR3 DNA: TGTGCCAGCAGTTCGGGACTAGCCGGGGGCGAGCAGTACTTC.

This clone has a handful of counts. This chain links TRBV10-1 with TRBJ1-5; a weak D match, TRBD1 (5 bases). This CDR3 region has 14 residues. CDR1 and CDR2 from the germline V gene are WNHNN and SYGVQD (reference sequence). With 6 bases removed from V and 8 bases from J, the gap between germline ends came to 17 bases. The CDR3 region is CASRLRDGRKPQHF. Here the CDR3 DNA reads TGCGCCAGCAGGTTGCGGGACGGTCGGAAGCCCCAGCATTTT.

This clone was recorded only once. This chain uses TRBV25-1 with TRBJ1-6; D call uncertain. Deletions cut 4 bases from V and 10 bases from J, with 11 bases between. Looked up from germline, CDR1 is MGHDK and CDR2 is SYGVNS. CDR3 length equals 13 residues. The CDR3 DNA reads as TGTGCCAGCAGTGGGACGGGGTTCTCACCCCTCCACTTT. Residues: CASSGTGFSPLHF. The full variable domain, in which reference TRBV25-1 and TRBJ1-6 provide the parts outside the CDR3, is EADIYQTPRYLVIGTGKKITLECSQTMGHDKMYWYQQDPGMELHLIHYSYGVNSTEKGDLSSESTVSRIRTEHFPLTLESARPSHTSQYLCASSGTGFSPLHFGNGTRLTVT.

CDR3 bases: TGTGCCAGCAGCTTAGCGGGGACAGGGACGGGACAGCCCCAGCATTTT. Amino acids: CASSLAGTGTGQPQHF. V is TRBV7-2 and J is TRBJ1-5; 9 nucleotides agree with TRBD1. Per the germline V gene, CDR1 is SGHTA and CDR2 is FQGNSA. V shed 0 bases, J shed 7 bases, and the junction held 7 bases outside the gene matches. The CDR3 runs to 16 residues.

The V gene is TRBV5-1, the J gene TRBJ1-2; no reliable D call. Germline V gives CDR1 SGHRS, CDR2 YFSETQ. The CDR3 totals 14 residues. Between the trimmed V and J ends, which lost 4 bases and 5 bases, there was a span of 15 bases. CDR3 sequence (DNA): TGCGCCAGCAGCCCTCAGGCGACGGTTTATGGCTACACCTTC. Translation gives CASSPQATVYGYTF. Drawing the rest from reference TRBV5-1 and TRBJ1-2, the complete variable domain is KAGVTQTPRYLIKTRGQQVTLSCSPISGHRSVSWYQQTPGQGLQFLFEYFSETQRNKGNFPGRFSGRQFSNSRSEMNVSTLELGDSALYLCASSPQATVYGYTFGSGTRLTVV.

CDR3 in DNA: TGTGCCAGTAGTACCGACAGGGCTGCCTACGAGCAGTACTTC. Amino acid sequence: CASSTDRAAYEQYF. V and J are TRBV19 and TRBJ2-7; 7 nucleotides match TRBD1. The CDR3 is 14 amino acids. From germline, CDR1 is LNHDA and CDR2 SQIVND (reference sequence). J was trimmed by 2 bases and V by 4 bases; bases with no gene match: 5.